Sequencing of this T cell receptor (beta chain) was carried out in a study of STAT3 mutations in large granular lymphocyte leukemia. In regard to this clone: Its antigen is unknown.

Whole-study findings and limits: Suggested: STAT3 mutation was not the ancestral event for these clonal expansions. In T-cell large granular lymphocyte leukemia, about half of patients showed multiple immunodominant subclonotypes. A small but highly pathogenic clone may have been missed.

This CDR3 is 17 amino acids long. Germline lookup yields CDR1 LGHNA and CDR2 YNFKEQ. The V gene lost 4 bases and the J gene lost 4 bases, with 20 bases spanning the gap. Libraries were prepared by immunoSEQ multiplex PCR; TCRdb keeps only in-frame clonotypes and omits some of them. The data hold some 30,000 clones, with about 74% observed a single time. The specimen sequenced was peripheral blood mononuclear cells. This receptor was obtained from a woman in her fifties or sixties with T-cell large granular lymphocyte leukemia. Some clones in this sample may be carry-over from other donors' samples. The chain has TRBV4-2 and TRBJ2-1, with D perhaps matching TRBD2 (6 bases). The chain's CDR3 is CASSPRHMGRGYNEQFF. The CDR3 coding sequence is TGTGCCAGCAGCCCCCGACATATGGGGCGGGGATACAATGAGCAGTTCTTC.